This TCR beta chain is drawn from a study of blood T cell repertoires in COVID-19. Study-level information: Researchers got acute and convalescent COVID-19 samples from the United States, Italy and Spain. T cells, B-cell-depleted T cells, or PBMCs provided the cDNA or gDNA that served as material.

V was clipped by 3 bases and J by 2 bases; unmatched bases: 4. Germline values: CDR1 SNHLY, CDR2 FYNNEI. CDR3 size: 15 residues. Authors' methods: Estimation of nucleated cell counts relied on the amplification of reference gene primers. Sequencing was performed with immunoSEQ multiplex PCR; in TCRdb, only in-frame clones are kept and a portion is missing. Clone size and the V and J calls come from that table; the DNA yielded D and trimming. The sample yields 150,000 to 200,000 clones, just under 90% seen once. This receptor was obtained from a woman between 18 and 29 years old who had recovered from COVID-19. The J gene is TRBJ2-1, the V gene TRBV2; 7 nucleotides agree with TRBD1. Source material: peripheral blood. CDR3 nucleotide sequence: TGTGCCAGCAGTGATGAGACAGGGCCCTACAATGAGCAGTTCTTC. Its protein product is CASSDETGPYNEQFF.